Listed here is a single TCR beta chain. The sample holds one count of this clone. Its specific antigen is unknown. Qualities for individual bases were not recorded, and no much larger clone is one base off. The source of the sample is a study of blood T cell repertoires in COVID-19 (TCRdb year 2020). About the full investigation: Collaborator samples came from the United States, Italy and Spain and covered acute and convalescent phases of COVID-19. The material from the prospective study consisted of cDNA or gDNA derived from T cells, B-cell-depleted T cells, or PBMCs. Subjects who had been exposed to COVID-19, were actively infected with it, or had recovered from it provided the deeply sampled blood TCRbeta repertoires that made up the dataset. A freely available public database, intended as a resource for researchers studying the immune response to SARS-CoV-2, is where the repertoires were released. Samples came from the ongoing ImmuneRACE study (first 160 participants) plus 1,254 subjects from 6 global collaborators. Sample metadata almost always included a de-identified subject ID, COVID-19 status, age in years and sex. Where available, HLA class I and class II types were taken from metadata supplied by the sample provider and were not determined by assay-based typing.

TCRbeta CDR3 regions were amplified from genomic DNA by means of the immunoSEQ Assay, a bias-controlled multiplex PCR. The authors processed their data as follows. Nucleated cell counts per sample were estimated from amplification of reference gene primers within the assay. To quantify the absolute abundance of each unique TCRbeta CDR3 rearrangement, sequence reads were collapsed and filtered. For each sample, productive Simpson clonality was calculated by taking the square root of Simpson's diversity index across productive rearrangements. The immuneACCESS repertoire file appears here via TCRdb, limited to in-frame rearrangements. These files lack a portion of the clones; in checked studies, under half of the deficit traces to unresolved V genes, and the cause of the others is not known. From that table come the V and J calls and clone size; the DNA was used to work out D and trimming. The sample contains 150,000 to 200,000 clones, roughly 80% of them found a single time. Of the sample, 2% to 2.5% is held by the ten largest clones.

Trimming at the junction amounts to 4 bases on V and 1 base on J, and the germline ends lie 11 bases apart. Including the terminal cysteine and phenylalanine, the CDR3 comprises 14 residues. The retained sequence is limited to the CDR3, 42 bases, with the frame set at the first base. CDR1 SGDLS and CDR2 YYNGEE are derived from the germline V gene. Study-level results and caveats: Clinical and demographic metadata were provided uncurated, with the amount varying by source and participant.

Each collaborating institution followed its own protocols to collect whole blood in K2EDTA tubes. Collaborator samples were shipped for TCRbeta analysis as frozen whole blood, isolated PBMCs, or DNA extracted from either sample type. The receptor was derived from an elderly woman with acute or convalescent COVID-19. The source material was peripheral blood. The rearranged segments are TRBV9 and TRBJ1-1, and possibly TRBD1, on 5 matching bases. The DNA reads as follows: TGTGCCAGCAGCCCCCGACAGACGAACACTGAAGCTTTCTTT. This sequence encodes CASSPRQTNTEAFF.